Listed below are T cell receptor beta chains from one sample, sequenced in a study of blood T cells in healthy people across ages. One entry per CDR3 protein results from TCRdb running MiXCR on the 5' RACE reads. The sample contains roughly 1.5 million distinct CDR3 sequences, 35% to 45% of which appear only once. The sample consisted of blood. The receptors here all came from a woman aged 18-29 years in good health. CDR3s include the opening cysteine and the closing phenylalanine or tryptophan. A D gene is named only where the DNA matches it firmly. For some rows the clone size is stated as once, few or many, or as a class when expanded; others skip it.

>TRBJ1-6|TRBV6-5|NA|NA
CASSPSPTADNSPLHF
TGTGCCAGCAGTCCATCCCCGACAGCTGATAATTCACCCCTCCACTTT
>TRBJ1-6|TRBV7-2|few|NA
CASSLRGPRRSPLHF
TGTGCCAGCAGCTTGAGAGGGCCCCGGAGATCACCCCTCCACTTT
>TRBJ2-7|TRBV7-8|NA|NA
CASSQTYYEQYF
TGTGCCAGCAGTCAGACTTATTACGAGCAGTACTTC
>TRBJ2-1|TRBV9|NA|TRBD2
CASSYSLTRPGGDEQFF
TGTGCCAGCAGCTATTCCCTTACTAGGCCTGGGGGGGATGAGCAGTTCTTC
>TRBJ2-1|TRBV7-9|NA|NA
CASSLMRLGGGLYNEQFF
TGTGCCAGCAGCTTAATGCGACTTGGGGGAGGTTTGTACAATGAGCAGTTCTTC
>TRBJ2-7|TRBV20-1|few|TRBD2
CSAKTSGGSYEQYF
TGCAGTGCTAAGACTAGCGGGGGGTCCTACGAGCAGTACTTC
>TRBJ2-1|TRBV18|NA|TRBD2
CASSKGGLAGDSVSPNEQFF
TGTGCCAGCTCAAAAGGGGGACTAGCGGGAGATTCCGTAAGTCCCAATGAGCAGTTCTTC
>TRBJ2-1|TRBV7-3|few|TRBD2
CASSFRLAVVSYNEQFF
TGTGCCAGCAGCTTCCGACTAGCGGTGGTGTCCTACAATGAGCAGTTCTTC
>TRBJ2-3|TRBV27|NA|NA
CASSANPDTQYF
TGTGCCAGCAGCGCCAACCCAGATACGCAGTATTTT
>TRBJ1-2|TRBV20-1|NA|TRBD1
CSAKQTGPGYTF
TGCAGTGCCAAGCAGACAGGGCCTGGCTACACCTTC
>TRBJ1-4|TRBV7-2|NA|NA
CASSLARTAHEKLFF
TGTGCCAGCAGCTTAGCGCGGACAGCCCATGAAAAACTGTTTTTT
>TRBJ2-1|TRBV20-1|few|NA
CSAHQDHYNEQFF
TGCAGTGCTCACCAGGATCACTACAATGAGCAGTTCTTC